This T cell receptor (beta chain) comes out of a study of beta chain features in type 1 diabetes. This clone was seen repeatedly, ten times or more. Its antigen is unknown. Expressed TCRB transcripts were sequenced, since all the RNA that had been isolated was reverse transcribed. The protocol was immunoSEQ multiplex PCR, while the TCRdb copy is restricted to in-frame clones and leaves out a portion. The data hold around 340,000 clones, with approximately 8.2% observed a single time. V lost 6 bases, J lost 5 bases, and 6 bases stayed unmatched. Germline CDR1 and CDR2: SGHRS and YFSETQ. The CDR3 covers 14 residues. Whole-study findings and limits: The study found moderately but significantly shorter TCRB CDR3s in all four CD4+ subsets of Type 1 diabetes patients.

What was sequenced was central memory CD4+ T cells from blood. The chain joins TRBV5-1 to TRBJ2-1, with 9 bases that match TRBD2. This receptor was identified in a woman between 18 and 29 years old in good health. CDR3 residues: CASTPGTSNNEQFF. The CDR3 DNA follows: TGCGCCAGCACCCCCGGGACTAGCAACAATGAGCAGTTCTTC.